The source of this T cell receptor (beta chain) is a study of T cell repertoires in cytomegalovirus infection. For the study at large: CMV epitopes in the study were HLA-C-restricted (recently identified) and HLA-B-restricted (well studied).

Whole-study results and caveats: Frequencies of public TCR beta families were cumulated, and this identified carriers of CMV plus the relevant HLA. The ex vivo response showed dominance by HLA-C-restricted CMV-specific TCR beta clonotypes.

MiXCR, applied by TCRdb to the reads, yields one record per CDR3 protein. In the table there are about half a million distinct CDR3 sequences, roughly a third of which are singletons. With regard to this clonotype: Its target is unknown.

The ends lost 5 bases at V and 2 bases at J; junction bases unmatched: 9. The CDR3 extends over 16 amino acids. Looked up from germline, CDR1 is MNHNS and CDR2 is SASEGT. The sample here was cultured PBMCs, taken from culture after CMV antigen stimulation. The chain has TRBV6-1 and TRBJ1-5; 7 nucleotides line up with TRBD1. This sequence was found in a human donor in good health (CMV status not recorded). Some clones in this sample may be carry-over from other donors' samples. For the CDR3, the DNA is TGTGCCAGCAGTTCGCTGACAGGGTTCGGCAATCAGCCCCAGCATTTT. Amino acids: CASSSLTGFGNQPQHF.